This entry describes one TCR beta chain. Its antigen is unknown. It was with a sample-barcoded 5' primer and a J-beta primer mix that a second PCR of roughly 7 to 11 cycles was run. TCRdb used MiXCR to reprocess the 5' RACE reads, holding one entry per CDR3 protein. The repertoire has 1.5 million to 2 million distinct CDR3 sequences, around 50% of them found once; the top ten carry 2% to 2.5%. This record comes from a study of blood T cells in healthy people across ages. CDR3 length: 15 amino acids. V was trimmed by 1 base and J by 8 bases, leaving 17 bases between them. Germline V gene data show CDR1 as SGHTA and CDR2 as FQGNSA. Findings of the study overall: Significant beta diversity loss was already apparent by age approximately 38, declining roughly linearly.

Caucasian, healthy and from Russia, the donors were aged between roughly 6 and 95. V and J are TRBV7-2 and TRBJ1-1; D may be TRBD1 (5 bases). Sample: blood. This sequence was found in a woman aged 40 to 50 in good health. DNA of the CDR3: TGTGCCAGCAGCTTAGGAGAGGGACCCCTAGCAGAAGCTTTCTTT. It codes for CASSLGEGPLAEAFF.